The source of this TCR beta chain is a study of blood T cell repertoires in COVID-19. Overall study context: Donors in the United States, Italy and Spain gave samples during acute or convalescent COVID-19. PBMCs, B-cell-depleted T cells, or T cells provided the cDNA or gDNA that made up the material.

The authors' processing: Amplification of reference gene primers provided the estimated nucleated cell counts. Some clones are missing from TCRdb's copy, which holds only in-frame ones; the method was immunoSEQ multiplex PCR. V, J and clone size are taken as reported in that table, and D and trimming were inferred from the DNA itself. The table includes over 100,000 clones, about 85% detected once. The sample comprised peripheral blood. The TCR originated in a man aged 50 to 60 with active COVID-19.

The CDR3 DNA follows: TGTGCCAGCAGCGAACGGACAGACTTGAACACTGAAGCTTTCTTT. It encodes CASSERTDLNTEAFF. V gene TRBV7-6 combines with J gene TRBJ1-1; D is perhaps TRBD1 (6 bases). V was trimmed by 5 bases and J by 0 bases, leaving 13 bases between them. This CDR3 has 15 residues. Germline V gives CDR1 SGHVS, CDR2 FNYEAQ.